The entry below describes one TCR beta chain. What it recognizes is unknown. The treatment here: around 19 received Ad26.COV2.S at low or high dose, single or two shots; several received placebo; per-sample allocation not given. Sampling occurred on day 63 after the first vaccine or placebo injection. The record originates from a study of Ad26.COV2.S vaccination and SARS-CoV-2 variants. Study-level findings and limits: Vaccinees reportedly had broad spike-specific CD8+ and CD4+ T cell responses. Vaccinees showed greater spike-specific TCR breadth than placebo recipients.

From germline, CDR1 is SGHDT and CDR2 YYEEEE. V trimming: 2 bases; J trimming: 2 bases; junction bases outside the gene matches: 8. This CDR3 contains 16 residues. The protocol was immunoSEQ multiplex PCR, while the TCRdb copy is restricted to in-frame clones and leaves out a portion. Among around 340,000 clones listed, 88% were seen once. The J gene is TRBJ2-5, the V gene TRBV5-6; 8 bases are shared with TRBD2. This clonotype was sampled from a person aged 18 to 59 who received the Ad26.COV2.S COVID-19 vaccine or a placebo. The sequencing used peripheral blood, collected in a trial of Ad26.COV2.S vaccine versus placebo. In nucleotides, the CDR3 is TGTGCCAGCAGCTTTCTGTCAACTAGCGGACAAGAGACCCAGTACTTC. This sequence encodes CASSFLSTSGQETQYF.